This TCR beta chain was sequenced in a study of CD8 T cells in Susac syndrome. CDR1 is KGHSH and CDR2 is LQKENI in the germline V gene. The V segment lost 2 bases and the J segment 5 bases; nucleotides outside the gene matches: 9. This CDR3 region has 15 residues. It was with random hexamers that about 0.45 to 1 ug RNA was reverse transcribed. The authors amplified TCR beta CDR3 across 54 Vbeta and 13 Jbeta using immunoSEQ multiplex PCR. MiXCR was run by TCRdb on the immunoSEQ multiplex PCR reads, yielding one entry per CDR3 protein. The sample carries 150,000 to 200,000 distinct CDR3 sequences, 90% to 95% recorded once.

This TCR was sampled from a human donor in good health. The sequencing input was CD4+ T cells from PBMCs. This sequence joins TRBV18 and TRBJ2-7; 7 positions agree with TRBD1. The DNA for the CDR3 is TGTGCCAGCTCACCATCCCGGGACAGCTTTCACGAGCAGTACTTC. Translating it yields CASSPSRDSFHEQYF.